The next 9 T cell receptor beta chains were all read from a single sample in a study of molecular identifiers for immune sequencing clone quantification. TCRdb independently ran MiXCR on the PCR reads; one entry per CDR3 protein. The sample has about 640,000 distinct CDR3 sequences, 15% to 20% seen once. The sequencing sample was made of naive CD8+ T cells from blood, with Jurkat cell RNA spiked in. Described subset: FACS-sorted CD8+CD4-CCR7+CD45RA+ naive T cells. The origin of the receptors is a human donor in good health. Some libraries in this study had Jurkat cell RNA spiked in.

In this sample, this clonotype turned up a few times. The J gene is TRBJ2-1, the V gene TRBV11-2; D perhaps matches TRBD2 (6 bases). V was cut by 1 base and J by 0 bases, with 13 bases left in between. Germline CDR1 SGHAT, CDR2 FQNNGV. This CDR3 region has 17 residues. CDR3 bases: TGTGCCAGCAGCTTAGCTCTAGCGCGAAGCTCCTACAATGAGCAGTTCTTC. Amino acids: CASSLALARSSYNEQFF.

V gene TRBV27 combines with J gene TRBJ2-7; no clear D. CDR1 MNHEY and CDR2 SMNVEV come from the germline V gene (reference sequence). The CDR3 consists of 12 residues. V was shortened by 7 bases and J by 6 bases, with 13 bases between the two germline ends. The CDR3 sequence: CASMGYGGEQYF. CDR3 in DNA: TGTGCCAGCATGGGGTACGGCGGCGAGCAGTACTTC.

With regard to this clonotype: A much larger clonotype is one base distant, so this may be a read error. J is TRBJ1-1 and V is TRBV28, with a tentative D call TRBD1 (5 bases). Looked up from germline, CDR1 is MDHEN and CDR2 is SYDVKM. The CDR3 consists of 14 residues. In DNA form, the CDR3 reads TGTGCCAGCAGTTTGGCGACAGTAGGCACTGAAGCTCTCTTT. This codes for CASSLATVGTEALF.

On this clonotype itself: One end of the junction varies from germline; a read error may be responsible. The CDR3 spells CASSLTTWNQPQRF. DNA for the CDR3: TGTGCCAGCAGTTTAACGACCTGGAATCAGCCCCAGCGTTTT. The chain links TRBV27 to TRBJ1-5; D gene uncertain. CDR1 and CDR2 from the germline V gene are MNHEY and SMNVEV (reference sequence). The CDR3 is 14 amino acids.

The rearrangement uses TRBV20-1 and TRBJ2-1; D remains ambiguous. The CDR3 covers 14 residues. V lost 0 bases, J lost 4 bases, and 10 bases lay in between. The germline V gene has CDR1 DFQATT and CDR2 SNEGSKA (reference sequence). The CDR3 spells CSARDRSTYNEQFF. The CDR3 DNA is TGCAGTGCTAGAGACAGATCTACTTACAATGAGCAGTTCTTC.

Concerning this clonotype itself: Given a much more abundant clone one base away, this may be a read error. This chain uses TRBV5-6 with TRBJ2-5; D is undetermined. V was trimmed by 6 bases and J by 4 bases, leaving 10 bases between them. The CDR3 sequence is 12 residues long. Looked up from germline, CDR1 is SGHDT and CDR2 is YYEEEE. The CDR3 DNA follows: TGTGCCAGCAATGGGGTGGGAGAGACCCAGTACTTC. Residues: CASNGVGETQYF.

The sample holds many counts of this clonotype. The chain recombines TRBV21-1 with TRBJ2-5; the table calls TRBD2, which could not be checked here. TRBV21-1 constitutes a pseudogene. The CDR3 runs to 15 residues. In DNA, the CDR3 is TGTGCCAGCAGCAAAACCTCTAGCGGGAAAGGGACCCAGTACTTC. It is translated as CASSKTSSGKGTQYF.

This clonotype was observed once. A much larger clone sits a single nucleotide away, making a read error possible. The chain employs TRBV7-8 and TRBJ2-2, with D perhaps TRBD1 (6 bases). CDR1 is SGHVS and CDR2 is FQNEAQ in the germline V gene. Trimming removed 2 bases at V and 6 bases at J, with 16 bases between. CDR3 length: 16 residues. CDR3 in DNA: TGTGCCAGCAGCTTATACAGGGATCGTCCCGCCGGGGAGCTGTTTTTT. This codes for CASSLYRDRPAGELFF.

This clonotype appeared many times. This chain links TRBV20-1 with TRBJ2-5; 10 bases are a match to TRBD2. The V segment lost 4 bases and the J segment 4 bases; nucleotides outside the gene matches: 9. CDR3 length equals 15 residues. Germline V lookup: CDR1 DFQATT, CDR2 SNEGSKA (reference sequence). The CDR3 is CSATPGLALAETQYF. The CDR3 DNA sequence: TGCAGTGCTACCCCGGGACTAGCGCTTGCAGAGACCCAGTACTTC.